The 12 T cell receptor beta chains below all came from one sample that was sequenced in a study of T cell responses to AZD1222 COVID-19 vaccine. Repertoires were generated with immunoSEQ multiplex PCR, while TCRdb's copy carries only in-frame clones and drops some. The data contain 150,000 or so clones, over 80% of them seen just once; the ten biggest clones take up about 3.8%. Here the sequenced sample was peripheral blood, taken 28 days after the second AZD1222 dose. These receptors were taken from an adult who received the AZD1222 COVID-19 vaccine.

The V gene is TRBV25-1, the J gene TRBJ2-7; TRBD1 matches 8 bases. V was clipped by 3 bases and J by 2 bases; unmatched bases: 3. CDR3 length: 14 amino acids. CDR1 and CDR2 (germline): MGHDK, SYGVNS. Written as DNA, the CDR3 is TGTGCCAGCAGTGAGGACAGGGCCCCCTACGAGCAGTACTTC. Translated: CASSEDRAPYEQYF.

This clone was counted a few times. V gene TRBV27 combines with J gene TRBJ2-7; D unclear. Trimming cost V 1 base and J 0 bases, with 13 bases left between them. There are 16 residues in the CDR3. Germline V CDR1 and CDR2: MNHEY, SMNVEV (reference sequence). The CDR3 nucleotides are TGTGCCAGCAGTTTATGGTCAGGTACCAGCTCCTACGAGCAGTACTTC. It encodes CASSLWSGTSSYEQYF.

The V gene is TRBV27, the J gene TRBJ2-6, with D possibly matching TRBD1 (6 bases). Trimming left V 6 bases short and J 0 bases short, with 12 bases between. Per the germline V gene, CDR1 is MNHEY and CDR2 is SMNVEV (reference sequence). The CDR3 length is 16 residues. The CDR3 sequence is CASRQGPRSGANVLTF. The CDR3 nucleotides are TGTGCCAGCAGACAGGGCCCCCGCTCTGGGGCCAACGTCCTGACTTTC.

The chain carries TRBV7-3 and TRBJ1-5; D is unclear. Germline loops: CDR1 SGHTA, CDR2 FQGTGA. Trimming pared 2 bases from V and 9 bases from J, leaving 8 bases between. CDR3 length equals 12 residues. The CDR3 DNA is TGTGCCAGCAGCTTACCGACTGGGCCCCAGCATTTT. Protein: CASSLPTGPQHF.

The chain combines TRBV18 with TRBJ2-7; D gene unclear. V was shortened by 2 bases and J by 4 bases, with 12 bases between the two germline ends. Germline loops: CDR1 KGHSH, CDR2 LQKENI. The CDR3 extends over 14 amino acids. The CDR3 nucleotides are TGTGCCAGCTCACCAGGGATGATCGGATACGAGCAGTACTTC. Its translation is CASSPGMIGYEQYF.

The V and J genes are TRBV11-1 and TRBJ2-6; D uncertain. Germline V gene sequence: CDR1 SGHAT, CDR2 FQDESV (reference sequence). V was cut by 5 bases and J by 0 bases, with 8 bases left in between. This CDR3 region has 15 residues. The CDR3 loop reads CASSAYSSGANVLTF. CDR3 nucleotide sequence: TGTGCCAGCAGCGCCTACAGCTCTGGGGCCAACGTCCTGACTTTC.

This clone was recorded a few times. V is TRBV5-6 and J is TRBJ2-3, with 11 bases fitting TRBD2. Germline V lookup: CDR1 SGHDT, CDR2 YYEEEE. The CDR3 is 16 residues long. Trimming cost V 4 bases and J 4 bases; bases outside gene matches: 8. The DNA for the CDR3 is TGTGCCAGCAGCCCCAAGACTAGCGGGGTCGCAGATACGCAGTATTTT. It yields the protein CASSPKTSGVADTQYF.

DNA for the CDR3: TGTGCCAGCAGTTACCTACTCGCGGGGGGGCTTAAGGAGCAGTTCTTC. Its translation is CASSYLLAGGLKEQFF. The chain has TRBV6-5 and TRBJ2-1, with 9 bases lining up with TRBD2. The CDR3 extends over 16 amino acids. The V segment lost 2 bases and the J segment 10 bases; nucleotides outside the gene matches: 12. Germline V gene lookup returns CDR1 MNHEY and CDR2 SVGAGI.

The chain employs TRBV19 and TRBJ1-1, with D possibly being TRBD1 (6 bases). Trimming left V 5 bases short and J 6 bases short, with 10 bases between. Germline V gene sequence: CDR1 LNHDA, CDR2 SQIVND (reference sequence). The CDR3 has 12 residues. The CDR3 DNA sequence: TGTGCCAGTAGTTTCCGGACAGCTGAAGCTTTCTTT. The encoded protein is CASSFRTAEAFF.

J is TRBJ2-5 and V is TRBV6-2 or TRBV6-3, with D perhaps given as TRBD1 or TRBD2 (5 bases each). V lost 6 bases and J lost 5, with 22 bases in between. This CDR3 is 16 amino acids long. The germline gives CDR1 MNHEY, CDR2 SVGEGT. The DNA of the CDR3 is TGTGCCAGCAGCCCAAGACCGGGGCCCGAAGGGGAGACCCAGTACTTC. Protein product: CASSPRPGPEGETQYF.

The chain uses TRBV14 and TRBJ2-1, with D uncertain. Germline lookup yields CDR1 SGHDN and CDR2 FVKESK. The ends were cut back, 5 bases at V and 8 bases at J, with 10 bases in the middle. This CDR3 contains 12 residues. DNA of the CDR3: TGTGCCAGCAGCAATTATTGGGATGAGCAGTTCTTC. Its protein is CASSNYWDEQFF.

V usage is TRBV18 and J usage is TRBJ2-1, with D tentatively TRBD1 (6 bases). The CDR3 runs 16 residues. V shed 4 bases and J shed 1 base, with 14 bases lying between them. Germline V CDR1 and CDR2: KGHSH, LQKENI. CDR3 in amino acids: CASSRQGPPSYNEQFF. CDR3 bases: TGTGCCAGCTCACGCCAGGGGCCACCTTCCTACAATGAGCAGTTCTTC.